The entry below describes one T cell receptor (beta chain). No antigen is known for it. This specimen belongs to a study of human T cells and chemical hapten exposure. Study-level points and caveats: Every donor had alopecia, and their immune response may therefore differ from healthy people's. There were significantly more large CDR3 similarity clusters among expanded TCRs than among controls. With DPC sensitization, TCRs exceeding 1 in 1000 frequency showed no change.

TCRdb re-derived calls from the RACE reads in MiXCR, one entry per CDR3 protein. There are 95,000 to 150,000 distinct CDR3 sequences in the sample; around 11% occur only once, and roughly 2.3% lies in the top ten. Time point in this sample: patch test 3, about 24 weeks after DPC sensitization. Treatment here: therapeutic diphenylcyclopropenone sensitization with weekly scalp DPC. Trimming removed 8 bases at V and 2 bases at J, with 7 bases between. This CDR3 region has 11 residues. Germline V CDR1 and CDR2: SEHNR, FQNEAQ (reference sequence). The chain is built from TRBV7-9 and TRBJ2-7; D may be TRBD2 (6 bases). This clonotype originated in a woman in her forties or fifties with alopecia areata. Some clones in this sample may be carry-over from other donors' samples. This specimen consisted of whole blood, obtained in connection with sensitization to the hapten diphenylcyclopropenone (DPC). CDR3 region: CASGGAYEQYF. The DNA for the CDR3 is TGTGCCAGCGGAGGGGCCTACGAGCAGTACTTC.